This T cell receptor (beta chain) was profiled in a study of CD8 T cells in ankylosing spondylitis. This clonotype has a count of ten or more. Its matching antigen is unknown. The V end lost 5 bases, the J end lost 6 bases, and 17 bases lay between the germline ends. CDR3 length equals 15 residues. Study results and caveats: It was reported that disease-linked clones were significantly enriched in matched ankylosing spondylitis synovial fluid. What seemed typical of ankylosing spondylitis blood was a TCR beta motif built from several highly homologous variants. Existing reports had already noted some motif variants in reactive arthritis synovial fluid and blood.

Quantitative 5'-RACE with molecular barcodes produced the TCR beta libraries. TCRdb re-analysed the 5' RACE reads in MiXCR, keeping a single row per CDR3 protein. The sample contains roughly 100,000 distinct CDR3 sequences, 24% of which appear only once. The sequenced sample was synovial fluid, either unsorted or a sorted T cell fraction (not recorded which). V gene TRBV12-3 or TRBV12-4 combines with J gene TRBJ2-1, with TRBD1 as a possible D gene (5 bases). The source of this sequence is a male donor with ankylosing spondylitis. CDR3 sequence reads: CASSTPQGSLNEQFF. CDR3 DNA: TGTGCCAGCAGTACCCCCCAGGGATCACTCAATGAGCAGTTCTTC.